The T cell receptor beta chain described here comes from a study of response to subunit inactivated influenza vaccine. Many counts were recorded for this clonotype. This CDR3 is built from 14 residues. In germline, CDR1 is MNHEY, CDR2 SVGEGT. V was clipped by 7 bases and J by 7 bases, with 17 bases between them. MiXCR, applied by TCRdb to the RT-PCR reads, yields one record per CDR3 protein. The table has hundreds of thousands of distinct CDR3 sequences, roughly 15% seen once. The receptor's source is a man in his fifties who received an inactivated influenza vaccine. The rearrangement joins TRBV6-2 or TRBV6-3 to TRBJ2-4, with D possibly being TRBD2 (5 bases). The input for sequencing was PBMCs from blood, taken roughly 15 days before vaccination. This chain's CDR3 is CASMSPGVRNIQYF. In DNA, the CDR3 is TGTGCCAGCATGAGCCCCGGGGTGAGGAACATTCAGTACTTC.